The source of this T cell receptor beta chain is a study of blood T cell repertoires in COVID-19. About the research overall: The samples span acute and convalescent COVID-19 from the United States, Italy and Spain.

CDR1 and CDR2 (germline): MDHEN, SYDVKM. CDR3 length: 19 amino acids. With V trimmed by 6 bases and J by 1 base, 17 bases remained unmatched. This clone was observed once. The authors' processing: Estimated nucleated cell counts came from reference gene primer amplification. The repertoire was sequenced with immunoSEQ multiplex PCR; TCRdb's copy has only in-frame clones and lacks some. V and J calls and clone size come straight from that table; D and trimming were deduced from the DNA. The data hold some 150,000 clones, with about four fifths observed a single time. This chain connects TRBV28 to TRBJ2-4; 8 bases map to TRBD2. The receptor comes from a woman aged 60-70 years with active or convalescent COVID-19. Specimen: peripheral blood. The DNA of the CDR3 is TGTGCCAGCAGCTCCGAACGGGAGGGCCGGGCAACGGCCAAAAACATTCAGTACTTC. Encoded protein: CASSSEREGRATAKNIQYF.